This T cell receptor beta chain was identified in a study of blood T cell repertoires in COVID-19. Study in general: Samples of COVID-19 (acute and convalescent) were obtained from the United States, Italy and Spain. PBMCs, B-cell-depleted T cells, or T cells provided the cDNA or gDNA that made up the material.

Trimming took 1 base from V and 1 from J, leaving 13 bases between them. CDR1 and CDR2 (germline): KGHSH, LQKENI. The CDR3 loop spans 16 amino acids. Seattle's cohort entered during active infection and was followed longitudinally. Per the original data handling: Amplifying reference gene primers gave estimates of nucleated cell counts. Clones were sequenced by immunoSEQ multiplex PCR, and TCRdb holds only the in-frame ones, with some missing. V, J and clone size are those of that table, while D and trimming were read from the DNA. The sample has roughly 230,000 clones, 90% seen once; the top ten hold under 2.5%.

The chain recombines TRBV18 with TRBJ1-1; D is perhaps TRBD1 (6 bases). The sequencing sample was made of peripheral blood. The TCR comes from an older woman with COVID-19, enrolled during active disease. The CDR3 is CASSPRTGQRNTEAFF. In nucleotides, the CDR3 is TGTGCCAGCTCACCACGTACGGGACAACGGAACACTGAAGCTTTCTTT.